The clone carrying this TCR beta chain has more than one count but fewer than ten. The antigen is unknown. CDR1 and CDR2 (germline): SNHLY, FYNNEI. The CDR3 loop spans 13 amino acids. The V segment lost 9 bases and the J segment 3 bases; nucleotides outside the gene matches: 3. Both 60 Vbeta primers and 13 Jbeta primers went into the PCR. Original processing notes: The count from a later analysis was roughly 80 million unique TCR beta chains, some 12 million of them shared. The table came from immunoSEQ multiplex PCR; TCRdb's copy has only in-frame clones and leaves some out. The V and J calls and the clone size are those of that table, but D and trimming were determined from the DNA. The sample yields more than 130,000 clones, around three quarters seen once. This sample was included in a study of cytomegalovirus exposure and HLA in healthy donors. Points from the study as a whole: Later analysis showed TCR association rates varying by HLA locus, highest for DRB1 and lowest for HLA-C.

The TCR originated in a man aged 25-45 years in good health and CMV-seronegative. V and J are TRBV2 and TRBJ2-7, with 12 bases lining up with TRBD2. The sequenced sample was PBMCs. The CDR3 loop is CASTSGRYYEQYF. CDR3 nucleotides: TGTGCCAGTACTAGCGGGAGGTACTACGAGCAGTACTTC.